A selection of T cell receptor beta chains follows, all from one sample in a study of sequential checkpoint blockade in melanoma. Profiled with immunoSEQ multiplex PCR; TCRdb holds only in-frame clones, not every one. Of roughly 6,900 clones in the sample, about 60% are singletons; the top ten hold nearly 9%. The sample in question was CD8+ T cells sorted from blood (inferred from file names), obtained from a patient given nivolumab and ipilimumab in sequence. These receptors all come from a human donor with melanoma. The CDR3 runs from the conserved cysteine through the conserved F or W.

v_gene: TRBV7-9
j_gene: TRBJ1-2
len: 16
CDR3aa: CASSLDRTEANYGYTF

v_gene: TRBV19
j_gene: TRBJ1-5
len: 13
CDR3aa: CASSWTDYQPQHF

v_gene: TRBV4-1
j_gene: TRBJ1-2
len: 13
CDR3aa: CASSQGGTYGYTF

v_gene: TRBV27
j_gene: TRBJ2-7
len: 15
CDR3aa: CASSPLAGGRGEQYF

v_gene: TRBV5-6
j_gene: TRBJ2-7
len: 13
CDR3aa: CASSPGLAREQYF

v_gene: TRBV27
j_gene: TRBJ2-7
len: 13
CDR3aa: CASSFVHSYEQYF

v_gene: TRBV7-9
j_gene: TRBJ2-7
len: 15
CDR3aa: CASSATGTGGGEQYF

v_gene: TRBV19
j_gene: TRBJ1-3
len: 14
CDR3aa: CASSWTSSGNTIYF

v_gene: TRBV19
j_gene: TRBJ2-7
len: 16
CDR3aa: CATAGVAGEDPYEQYF

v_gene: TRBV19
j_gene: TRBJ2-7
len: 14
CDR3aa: CASSIAGLAYEQYF

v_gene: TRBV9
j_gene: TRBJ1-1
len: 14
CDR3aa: CASSPWGGRTEAFF

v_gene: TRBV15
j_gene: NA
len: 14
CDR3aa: CATSREGQGYEQYF